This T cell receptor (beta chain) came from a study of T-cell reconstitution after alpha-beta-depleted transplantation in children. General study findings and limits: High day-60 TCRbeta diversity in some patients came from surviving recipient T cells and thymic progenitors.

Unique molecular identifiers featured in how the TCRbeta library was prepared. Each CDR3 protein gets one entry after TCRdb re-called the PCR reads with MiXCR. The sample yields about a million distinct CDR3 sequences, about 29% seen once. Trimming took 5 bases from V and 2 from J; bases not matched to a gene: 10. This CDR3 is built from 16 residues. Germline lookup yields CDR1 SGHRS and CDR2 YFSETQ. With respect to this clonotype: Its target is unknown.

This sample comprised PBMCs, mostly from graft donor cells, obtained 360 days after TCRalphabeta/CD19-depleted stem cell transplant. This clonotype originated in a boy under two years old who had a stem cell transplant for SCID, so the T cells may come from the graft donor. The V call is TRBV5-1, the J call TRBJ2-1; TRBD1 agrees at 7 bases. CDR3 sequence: CASRVDRVGTYNEQFF. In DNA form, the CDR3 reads TGCGCCAGCAGGGTAGACAGGGTAGGAACCTACAATGAGCAGTTCTTC.